The 20 T cell receptor beta chains below all came from one sample that was sequenced in a study of blood T cell repertoires in COVID-19. Assay used: immunoSEQ multiplex PCR; TCRdb lists only in-frame clones, some missing. The sample lists 200,000 or so clones, about 89% occurring once. Sequences were obtained from PBMCs or T cells enriched from blood (not recorded which). All receptors derive from a woman under 30 who had recovered from COVID-19.

The chain uses TRBV18 and TRBJ1-1; 8 nucleotides agree with TRBD1. The CDR3 is 14 residues long. Germline values: CDR1 KGHSH, CDR2 LQKENI. V gave up 3 bases and J gave up 5 bases; unmatched junction bases: 5. Here the CDR3 reads CASSPARGQTEAFF. The CDR3 DNA reads as TGTGCCAGCTCACCGGCCAGGGGGCAAACTGAAGCTTTCTTT.

The chain links TRBV6-5 to TRBJ2-2, with 10 bases identical to TRBD2. This CDR3 region has 15 residues. CDR1 and CDR2 from the germline V gene are MNHEY and SVGAGI. V dropped 8 bases and J dropped 1; count of bases not matched to a gene: 4. The CDR3 sequence: CASGASGGNTGELFF. Written as DNA, the CDR3 is TGTGCCAGCGGGGCTAGCGGGGGGAACACCGGGGAGCTGTTTTTT.

This sequence joins TRBV7-9 and TRBJ1-2; 7 bases fit TRBD1. V lost 1 base to trimming and J lost 4 bases; unmatched junction nucleotides: 6. The CDR3 extends over 15 amino acids. Germline assignment: CDR1 SEHNR and CDR2 FQNEAQ (reference sequence). The CDR3 protein is CASSLGDRVSYGYTF. The DNA for the CDR3 is TGTGCCAGCAGCTTAGGCGACAGGGTTTCCTATGGCTACACCTTC. The entire variable domain, with the rest obtained from reference TRBV7-9 and TRBJ1-2, is as follows: DTGVSQNPRHKITKRGQNVTFRCDPISEHNRLYWYRQTLGQGPEFLTYFQNEAQLEKSRLLSDRFSAERPKGSFSTLEIQRTEQGDSAMYLCASSLGDRVSYGYTFGSGTRLTVV.

The V call is TRBV2, the J call TRBJ1-1, with D unclear. The V and J ends lost 5 bases and 2 bases respectively, with 9 bases between them. The CDR3 runs to 13 residues. Looked up from germline, CDR1 is SNHLY and CDR2 is FYNNEI. CDR3 sequence reads: CASSPQINTEAFF. CDR3 nucleotides: TGTGCCAGCAGTCCGCAGATTAACACTGAAGCTTTCTTT. Full variable domain (rest looked up from reference TRBV2 and TRBJ1-1): EPEVTQTPSHQVTQMGQEVILRCVPISNHLYFYWYRQILGQKVEFLVSFYNNEISEKSEIFDDQFSVERPDGSNFTLKIRSTKLEDSAMYFCASSPQINTEAFFGQGTRLTVV.

The CDR3 is CAWSVRGANVLTF. In DNA, the CDR3 is TGTGCCTGGAGTGTGAGGGGGGCCAACGTCCTGACTTTC. This chain uses TRBV30 with TRBJ2-6, with D uncertain. The V end was cut by 0 bases, the J end by 4 bases, with 4 bases between. This CDR3 spans 13 amino acids. Germline V gives CDR1 GTSNPN, CDR2 SVGIG (reference sequence).

CDR3 DNA sequence: TGTGCCAGCAGTTTATTGAGGACAGGGGGCTTCACTGAAGCTTTCTTT. This translates into CASSLLRTGGFTEAFF. The chain uses TRBV28 and TRBJ1-1; 11 bases are shared with TRBD1. V was pared by 1 base and J by 4 bases, with 5 bases of the junction left unmatched. This CDR3 spans 16 amino acids. CDR1 is MDHEN, CDR2 SYDVKM, per germline.

V is TRBV10-3 and J is TRBJ1-3; 7 bases fit TRBD1. The CDR3 is 14 residues long. The V gene end was trimmed by 10 bases and the J gene end by 0 bases; junction bases not matched to a gene: 6. Germline V gene lookup returns CDR1 ENHRY and CDR2 SYGVKD. The CDR3 loop is CATQRDSSGNTIYF. The CDR3 nucleotides read TGTGCCACGCAAAGGGACAGCTCTGGAAACACCATATATTTT.

The chain has TRBV12-3 or TRBV12-4 and TRBJ2-1; possible D gene TRBD1, 6 bases. V was pared by 4 bases and J by 3 bases, with 7 bases between. The CDR3 length is 13 residues. In DNA form, the CDR3 reads TGTGCCAGCAGTTCGGACAGCTACAATGAGCAGTTCTTC. Amino acid sequence: CASSSDSYNEQFF.

This chain connects TRBV7-9 to TRBJ2-1; 12 bases map to TRBD1. Trimming took 3 bases from V and 8 from J; bases not matched to a gene: 11. Germline loops: CDR1 SEHNR, CDR2 FQNEAQ (reference sequence). The CDR3 is made up of 17 amino acids. The CDR3 is CASSLGQGALLSDEQFF. The CDR3 DNA sequence: TGTGCCAGCAGCTTGGGACAGGGGGCCCTACTTTCCGATGAGCAGTTCTTC.

CDR3 nucleotides: TGTGCCAGCACAAGGGGAAACGAGCAGTACTTC. It translates to CASTRGNEQYF. The chain uses TRBV13 and TRBJ2-7; perhaps TRBD1 as D (5 bases). V was trimmed by 7 bases and J by 5 bases, leaving 9 bases between them. Germline V gene lookup returns CDR1 PRHDT and CDR2 FYEKMQ (reference sequence). The CDR3 consists of 11 residues.

The table lists this clone with a count of one. The chain couples TRBV19 to TRBJ1-1; D is uncertain. The V and J ends lost 3 bases and 1 base respectively, with 6 bases between them. Germline V gene sequence: CDR1 LNHDA, CDR2 SQIVND (reference sequence). There are 13 residues in the CDR3. CDR3 coding DNA: TGTGCCAGTAGTATCTACCAGAACACTGAAGCTTTCTTT. Residues: CASSIYQNTEAFF.

This sequence joins TRBV18 and TRBJ2-6, with 8 bases matching TRBD1. Germline CDR1 reads KGHSH; CDR2 reads LQKENI. Germline trimming cut 0 bases from V and 0 bases from J; bases unmatched to any gene: 4. This CDR3 spans 18 amino acids. This chain's CDR3 is CASSPPGQALSGANVLTF. The CDR3 DNA sequence: TGTGCCAGCTCACCACCGGGACAGGCCCTCTCTGGGGCCAACGTCCTGACTTTC.

The chain is built from TRBV4-2 and TRBJ1-2, with a possible D match to TRBD1 (6 bases). Germline-derived CDR1 and CDR2 are LGHNA and YNFKEQ. The V end was cut by 0 bases, the J end by 2 bases, with 7 bases between. The CDR3 totals 14 residues. CDR3 sequence reads: CASSQEDRNYGYTF. The DNA for the CDR3 is TGTGCCAGCAGCCAAGAAGACAGGAACTATGGCTACACCTTC.

This chain uses TRBV28 with TRBJ1-5; D ambiguous. This CDR3 is built from 15 residues. The ends were cut back, 8 bases at V and 0 bases at J, with 14 bases in the middle. Germline CDR1 and CDR2: MDHEN and SYDVKM. In DNA, the CDR3 is TGTGCCAGCGCAGTAGGAGGGAATAGCAATCAGCCCCAGCATTTT. This sequence encodes CASAVGGNSNQPQHF.

The chain combines TRBV5-5 with TRBJ1-6; tentative D call: TRBD1 (6 bases). Trimming took off 4 bases at V and 10 bases at J, with 15 bases between the two ends. Germline loops: CDR1 SGHKS, CDR2 YYEKEE (reference sequence). CDR3 length equals 14 residues. CDR3 in amino acids: CASSPLTGRSPLHF. Here the CDR3 DNA reads TGTGCCAGCAGCCCCCTGACAGGCCGATCACCCCTCCACTTT.

This chain joins TRBV6-5 and TRBJ2-3; maybe TRBD1 (5 bases). CDR3 length: 15 amino acids. V lost 6 bases and J lost 7, with 20 bases in between. The V gene's germline CDR1 is MNHEY and CDR2 SVGAGI. CDR3 loop: CASRTSGLRGNTQYF. The CDR3, as DNA: TGTGCCAGCAGGACGTCAGGGTTACGAGGAAATACGCAGTATTTT.

This chain connects TRBV4-2 to TRBJ2-7; 8 bases fit TRBD2. Unmatched junction bases numbered 5, after V lost 0 bases and J lost 4 bases. Germline values: CDR1 LGHNA, CDR2 YNFKEQ. CDR3 length equals 15 residues. For the CDR3, the DNA is TGTGCCAGCAGCCAAGAGACCAGCGGGGGTTACGAGCAGTACTTC. Translated, it gives CASSQETSGGYEQYF.

This clone was picked up one time. This chain links TRBV7-2 with TRBJ2-5; no clear D gene. The ends were cut back, 0 bases at V and 2 bases at J, with 7 bases in the middle. The CDR3 runs 14 residues. Germline CDR1 reads SGHTA; CDR2 reads FQGNSA. CDR3 protein: CASSLAQEQETQYF. As DNA, the CDR3 is TGTGCCAGCAGCTTAGCCCAGGAACAAGAGACCCAGTACTTC.

This chain links TRBV30 with TRBJ1-6, with D possibly TRBD1 on 6 matching bases. The length of the CDR3 is 14 residues. Germline CDR1 GTSNPN, CDR2 SVGIG (reference sequence). The V end was cut by 4 bases, the J end by 2 bases, with 9 bases between. CDR3 nucleotide sequence: TGTGCCTGGACAGGACAGCCCTATAATTCACCCCTCCACTTT. Translated, it gives CAWTGQPYNSPLHF.

The V and J genes are TRBV29-1 and TRBJ2-7; the D gene is possibly TRBD1 (5 bases). The CDR3 is made up of 13 amino acids. Germline V gene sequence: CDR1 SQVTM, CDR2 ANQGSEA. Trimming took off 2 bases at V and 4 bases at J, with 12 bases between the two ends. For the CDR3, the DNA is TGCAGCGTTGAAAGGGGTGGAAGGTACGAGCAGTACTTC. Protein sequence: CSVERGGRYEQYF.